The clone carrying this T cell receptor (beta chain) was seen ten or more times. These data are taken from a study of T-cell reconstitution after alpha-beta-depleted transplantation in children. As it was prepared, the TCRbeta library received unique molecular identifiers. Using its own MiXCR run on the PCR reads, TCRdb lists one record per CDR3 protein. This sample has some 200,000 distinct CDR3 sequences, with roughly 15% found just once. V lost 6 bases to trimming and J lost 4 bases, with 10 bases between them. The CDR3 length is 13 residues. CDR1 and CDR2 from the germline V gene are ENHRY and SYGVKD.

V gene TRBV10-3 combines with J gene TRBJ1-5, with D perhaps TRBD1 (5 bases). The sample was PBMCs from the stem cell graft donor, taken from the stem cell graft. The clonotype was recovered from a human donor who donated a stem cell graft to a child with acute lymphoblastic leukemia. CDR3 nucleotides: TGTGCCATCAGCGATCCAGGGAATCAGCCCCAGCATTTT. As protein: CAISDPGNQPQHF.